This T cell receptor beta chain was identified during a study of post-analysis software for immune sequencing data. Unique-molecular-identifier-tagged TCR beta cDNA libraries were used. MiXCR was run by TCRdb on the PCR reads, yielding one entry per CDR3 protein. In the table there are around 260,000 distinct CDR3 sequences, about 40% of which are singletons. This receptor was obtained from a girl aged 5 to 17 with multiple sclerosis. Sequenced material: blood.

The CDR3: CATSDPNDLIETQYF. In DNA, the CDR3 is TGTGCCACCAGTGACCCTAACGACCTTATAGAGACCCAGTACTTC. The chain joins TRBV24-1 to TRBJ2-5, with D hard to call. The CDR3 is 15 residues long. Germline values: CDR1 KGHDR, CDR2 SFDVKD. V shed 4 bases and J shed 4 bases, with 15 bases lying between them.